The next 26 T cell receptor beta chains were all read from a single sample in a study of blood T cell repertoires in COVID-19. The protocol was immunoSEQ multiplex PCR, while the TCRdb copy is restricted to in-frame clones and leaves out a portion. The profile shows 100,000 to 150,000 clones, 79% of them singletons. The material sequenced was peripheral blood. Source of these receptors: a man in his forties or fifties with active or convalescent COVID-19.

The chain carries TRBV28 and TRBJ2-7; D perhaps matches TRBD1 (5 bases). This CDR3 is built from 14 residues. Germline V gene data show CDR1 as MDHEN and CDR2 as SYDVKM. The ends were cut back, 5 bases at V and 7 bases at J, with 18 bases in the middle. DNA of the CDR3: TGTGCCAGCAGTCCCCACTCAGGGCCTCGTGAGCAGTACTTC. Amino acids: CASSPHSGPREQYF.

This chain joins TRBV9 and TRBJ2-7; 8 bases match TRBD1. The CDR3 is 16 residues long. Germline-derived CDR1 and CDR2 are SGDLS and YYNGEE. V was clipped by 0 bases and J by 5 bases; unmatched bases: 10. Here the CDR3 reads CASSVGHRGQAHEQYF. The DNA for the CDR3 is TGTGCCAGCAGCGTAGGTCACAGGGGACAGGCCCACGAGCAGTACTTC.

This sequence joins TRBV19 and TRBJ1-3; 8 positions match TRBD1. This CDR3 is 16 amino acids long. Germline V gene lookup returns CDR1 LNHDA and CDR2 SQIVND (reference sequence). The junction had 6 bases not matched to a gene; V was cut back by 5 bases and J by 0 bases. Written as DNA, the CDR3 is TGTGCCAGTAGTTCCGGACAGGGAGACTCTGGAAACACCATATATTTT. Translated: CASSSGQGDSGNTIYF.

The rearrangement links TRBV2 to TRBJ2-7; the match to TRBD2 covers 7 bases. With 4 bases clipped from V and 9 bases from J, the junction kept 9 bases outside the gene matches. This CDR3 spans 13 amino acids. In germline, CDR1 is SNHLY, CDR2 FYNNEI. CDR3 in amino acids: CASSVMGASGQYF. Here the CDR3 DNA reads TGTGCCAGCAGTGTAATGGGTGCTAGCGGGCAGTACTTC.

A remark on this clone: An end of the junction does not agree with germline; a read error may underlie this. This chain uses TRBV29-1 with TRBJ2-3, with D perhaps matching TRBD1 (5 bases). The CDR3 runs to 11 residues. Germline values: CDR1 SQVTM, CDR2 ANQGSEA. The chain's CDR3 is CSVGTGVLCRF. The CDR3 region has the DNA TGCAGCGTCGGCACAGGCGTCTTGTGCAGATTT.

The chain uses TRBV11-2 and TRBJ1-1, with D possibly being TRBD1 (6 bases). CDR3 length equals 13 residues. Germline CDR1 and CDR2: SGHAT and FQNNGV. V was trimmed by 6 bases and J by 8 bases, leaving 16 bases between them. DNA for the CDR3: TGTGCCAGCAGTTCTATCAGGGGCTTCGAAGCTTTCTTT. This gives the protein CASSSIRGFEAFF.

The chain joins TRBV9 to TRBJ2-2; 8 nucleotides line up with TRBD2. The CDR3 is 16 residues long. Trimming removed 0 bases from V and 5 bases from J; junction bases left unmatched: 6. Per the germline V gene, CDR1 is SGDLS and CDR2 is YYNGEE. The CDR3 DNA reads as TGTGCCAGCAGCGTAGGGGGAAGCGGGGGTACCGGGGAGCTGTTTTTT. This encodes CASSVGGSGGTGELFF.

In this sample, this clone turned up a few times. The chain joins TRBV3-1 (or the pseudogene TRBV3-2) to TRBJ2-3; possibly TRBD2 for D (6 bases). The length of the CDR3 is 14 residues. Germline V gives CDR1 LGHDT, CDR2 YNNKEL (reference sequence). V gave up 3 bases and J gave up 9 bases, with 16 bases separating them. CDR3 in DNA: TGTGCCAGCAGCCAGGCGGGGTATGTTAGGACGCAGTATTTT. Translated: CASSQAGYVRTQYF.

The chain joins TRBV6-1 to TRBJ1-5, with no clear D. Germline CDR1 MNHNS, CDR2 SASEGT. The CDR3 covers 13 residues. Trimming shortened V by 2 bases and J by 7 bases, and 9 bases separated the two germline ends. The CDR3 sequence is CASSERERQPQHF. The CDR3 coding sequence is TGTGCCAGCAGTGAAAGGGAGCGGCAGCCCCAGCATTTT.

This chain links TRBV15 with TRBJ1-1; 10 bases fit TRBD1. Losses at the gene ends were 0 bases for V and 5 bases for J; bases not matched to a gene: 6. The CDR3 is made up of 16 amino acids. Germline CDR1 and CDR2: LNHNV and YYDKDF (reference sequence). The CDR3 bases are TGTGCCACCAGCAGAGATTACCGGACAGGGGGAACTGAAGCTTTCTTT. It specifies CATSRDYRTGGTEAFF.

This clone was observed a few times. The chain carries TRBV7-3 and TRBJ1-2, with 7 bases aligning to TRBD1. The germline CDR1 and CDR2 sequences are SGHTA and FQGTGA. The length of the CDR3 is 15 residues. V lost 6 bases to trimming and J lost 4 bases; unmatched junction nucleotides: 11. CDR3 protein: CASSSEPGQLYGYTF. In DNA, the CDR3 is TGTGCCAGCAGTTCCGAGCCGGGACAGCTCTATGGCTACACCTTC.

This clone was recorded a few times. V is TRBV6-5 and J is TRBJ1-1; no clear D. The CDR3 totals 15 residues. The germline V gene has CDR1 MNHEY and CDR2 SVGAGI. V was trimmed by 6 bases and J by 5 bases, leaving 19 bases between them. The CDR3 bases are TGTGCCAGCAGACTGGCAGAGCCGGCGGGAACTGAAGCTTTCTTT. Amino acids: CASRLAEPAGTEAFF.

Only a few counts were recorded for this clone. The V call is TRBV27, the J call TRBJ2-2; TRBD1 aligns across 7 bases. The V gene end was trimmed by 8 bases and the J gene end by 4 bases; junction bases not matched to a gene: 7. The CDR3 is 14 amino acids. From germline, CDR1 is MNHEY and CDR2 SMNVEV (reference sequence). The CDR3 DNA reads TGTGCCAGCGAAAAACAGGGGAGCACCGGGGAGCTGTTTTTT. Protein product: CASEKQGSTGELFF.

This rearrangement joins TRBV12-5 to TRBJ2-2; TRBD1 matches 11 bases. J lost 2 bases, V lost 3 bases, and 2 bases had no gene match. Per the germline V gene, CDR1 is LGHNT and CDR2 is FRNRAP. The CDR3 consists of 16 residues. The CDR3 DNA reads TGTGCTAGTGGTTTATGGACAGGGGGCAACACCGGGGAGCTGTTTTTT. It translates to CASGLWTGGNTGELFF. Together with reference TRBV12-5 and TRBJ2-2, the CDR3 gives the full variable domain: DARVTQTPRHKVTEMGQEVTMRCQPILGHNTVFWYRQTMMQGLELLAYFRNRAPLDDSGMPKDRFSAEMPDATLATLKIQPSEPRDSAVYFCASGLWTGGNTGELFFGEGSRLTVL.

This chain uses TRBV5-1 with TRBJ1-1; the match to TRBD1 covers 9 bases. The CDR3 is 15 residues long. Germline V gene data show CDR1 as SGHRS and CDR2 as YFSETQ. Trimming took 4 bases from V and 6 from J; bases not matched to a gene: 10. The CDR3 DNA follows: TGCGCCAGCAGCGACGGGACAGGGATCTATCCTGAAGCTTTCTTT. Its translation is CASSDGTGIYPEAFF.

J is TRBJ2-5 and V is TRBV7-2, with D unclear. The CDR3 length is 13 residues. Trimming removed 2 bases from V and 5 bases from J, with 9 bases in between. The germline V gene encodes CDR1 SGHTA and CDR2 FQGNSA. For the CDR3, the DNA is TGTGCCAGCAGCTTAAACCTCGGTGAGACCCAGTACTTC. Amino acid sequence: CASSLNLGETQYF.

The V and J genes are TRBV5-4 and TRBJ2-1, with 8 bases identical to TRBD1. The V gene's germline CDR1 is SGHNT and CDR2 YYREEE (reference sequence). This CDR3 has 16 amino acids. Trimming removed 0 bases from V and 13 bases from J; junction bases left unmatched: 15. The CDR3 sequence is CASSLEIRTGKQGQFF. Here the CDR3 DNA reads TGTGCCAGCAGCTTGGAGATACGGACAGGGAAACAGGGTCAGTTCTTC. The full variable domain, rest sourced from reference TRBV5-4 and TRBJ2-1, is ETGVTQSPTHLIKTRGQQVTLRCSSQSGHNTVSWYQQALGQGPQFIFQYYREEENGRGNFPPRFSGLQFPNYSSELNVNALELDDSALYLCASSLEIRTGKQGQFFGPGTRLTVL.

The chain carries TRBV5-4 and TRBJ2-7; 10 nucleotides agree with TRBD1. CDR3 length: 15 amino acids. Germline V gives CDR1 SGHNT, CDR2 YYREEE (reference sequence). V shed 4 bases and J 6 bases; nucleotides not matched to a gene: 10. Here the CDR3 DNA reads TGTGCCAGCAGCCCGTCGGGACAGGGGCTTGGCGAGCAGTACTTC. Translated, it gives CASSPSGQGLGEQYF.

In this sample, this clone turned up once. This rearrangement joins TRBV6-1 to TRBJ2-6; D gene ambiguous. The CDR3 totals 14 residues. V lost 3 bases, J lost 4 bases, and 7 bases lay in between. Germline CDR1 and CDR2: MNHNS and SASEGT. The chain's CDR3 is CASSEGAGANVLTF. The DNA of the CDR3 is TGTGCCAGCAGTGAGGGCGCCGGGGCCAACGTCCTGACTTTC.

The chain combines TRBV9 with TRBJ2-7, with D possibly matching TRBD2 (5 bases). Germline V CDR1 and CDR2: SGDLS, YYNGEE. The V and J ends lost 0 bases and 7 bases respectively, with 14 bases between them. CDR3 length equals 14 residues. The CDR3 loop reads CASSVGRFWEEQYF. The CDR3 DNA sequence: TGTGCCAGCAGCGTAGGTAGGTTTTGGGAGGAGCAGTACTTC.

The chain combines TRBV21-1 with TRBJ2-6; the DNA was not compared with TRBD1, the D call given in the table. TRBV21-1 represents a pseudogene. CDR3 length equals 18 residues. The CDR3, as DNA: TGTGCCAGCAGCAAAGATCCAGGGGGCGCCTCTGGGGCCAACGTCCTGACTTTC. The encoded protein is CASSKDPGGASGANVLTF.

The chain is built from TRBV7-2 and TRBJ1-3, with 8 bases lining up with TRBD1. V gave up 5 bases and J gave up 4 bases; unmatched junction bases: 4. The CDR3 is made up of 14 amino acids. In germline, CDR1 is SGHTA, CDR2 FQGNSA. The CDR3 nucleotides are TGTGCCAGCAGCACAGGGGGTACAGGAAACACCATATATTTT. It is translated as CASSTGGTGNTIYF.

This chain links TRBV5-1 with TRBJ1-4, with 10 bases fitting TRBD1. Per germline, CDR1 SGHRS and CDR2 YFSETQ. The junction had 5 bases not matched to a gene; V was cut back by 4 bases and J by 8 bases. The CDR3 spans 14 residues. The CDR3 loop is CASSRTGGEEKLFF. The DNA of the CDR3 is TGCGCCAGCAGCAGGACAGGGGGTGAGGAAAAACTGTTTTTT.

The chain recombines TRBV5-1 with TRBJ2-3, with TRBD1 matching 7 bases. This CDR3 has 15 residues. The ends lost 0 bases at V and 3 bases at J; junction bases unmatched: 4. Per germline, CDR1 SGHRS and CDR2 YFSETQ. CDR3 coding DNA: TGCGCCAGCAGCTTGGGACAGGGCGGGACAGATACGCAGTATTTT. It is translated as CASSLGQGGTDTQYF.

This clone was observed a handful of times. The CDR3 protein is CASSTLSGSYEQYF. The CDR3 DNA follows: TGTGCCAGCAGCACACTTTCGGGGTCCTACGAGCAGTACTTC. The rearrangement uses TRBV2 and TRBJ2-7; D may be TRBD2 (5 bases). Germline V lookup: CDR1 SNHLY, CDR2 FYNNEI. The CDR3 runs 14 residues. Trimming removed 6 bases from V and 1 base from J, with 13 bases in between. Together with reference TRBV2 and TRBJ2-7, the CDR3 gives the full variable domain: EPEVTQTPSHQVTQMGQEVILRCVPISNHLYFYWYRQILGQKVEFLVSFYNNEISEKSEIFDDQFSVERPDGSNFTLKIRSTKLEDSAMYFCASSTLSGSYEQYFGPGTRLTVT.

The gene calls are TRBV24-1 and TRBJ1-1; no clear D. The CDR3 length is 13 residues. The V gene lost 0 bases and the J gene lost 5 bases, with 6 bases spanning the gap. CDR1 and CDR2 (germline): KGHDR, SFDVKD. CDR3 sequence reads: CATSDLGGTEAFF. The CDR3 DNA reads as TGTGCCACCAGTGATTTGGGAGGTACTGAAGCTTTCTTT.